This T cell receptor (beta chain) was profiled in a study of T cells in women clearing cervical HPV infection. Study results and caveats: CIN3+ cases had significantly higher TCR richness than controls; evenness did not differ.

Using immunoSEQ multiplex PCR, the repertoire was profiled, and TCRdb retains in-frame clones only, with some absent. The sample spans about 39,000 clones; the ten largest clones claim less than 6%. The germline V gene encodes CDR1 SGHTA and CDR2 FQGTGA. This CDR3 has 12 residues. Deletions cut 5 bases from V and 6 bases from J, with 7 bases between. Concerning this clone: Antigen: not known. The read terminates 3 residues before the CDR3 end, so the remaining end is supplied by the germline J gene.

The receptor was derived from a woman aged 18-70 years with a cervical HPV16 infection that either progressed to CIN3+ or cleared (not recorded which). The V call is TRBV7-3, the J call TRBJ2-2; no clear D. The specimen was blood buffy coat. The CDR3 protein is CASSQNSGELFF. Incomplete CDR3 DNA: TGTGCCAGCAGCCAAAACTCCGGGGAG.